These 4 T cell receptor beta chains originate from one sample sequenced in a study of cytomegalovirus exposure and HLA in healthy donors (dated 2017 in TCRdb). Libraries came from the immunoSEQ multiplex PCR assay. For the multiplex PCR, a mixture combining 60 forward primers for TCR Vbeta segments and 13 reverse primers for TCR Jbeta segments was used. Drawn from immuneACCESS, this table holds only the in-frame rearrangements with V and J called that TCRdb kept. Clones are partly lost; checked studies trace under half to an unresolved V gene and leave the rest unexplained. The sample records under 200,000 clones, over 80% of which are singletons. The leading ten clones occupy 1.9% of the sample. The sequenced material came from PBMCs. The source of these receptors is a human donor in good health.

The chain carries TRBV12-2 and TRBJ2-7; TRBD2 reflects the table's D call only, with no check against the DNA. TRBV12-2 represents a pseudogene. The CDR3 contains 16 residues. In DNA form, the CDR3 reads TGTGCAAGTCGCGCGCACCCCGGGTCTGTCGCTTCCGAGCAGTACTTC. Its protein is CASRAHPGSVASEQYF.

For the CDR3, the DNA is TGTGCCAGCAGCTTGAGGACAGCGGAAAATTCACCCCTCCACTTT. As protein: CASSLRTAENSPLHF. The chain is built from TRBV7-6 and TRBJ1-6, with D perhaps TRBD1 (6 bases). Germline CDR1 and CDR2: SGHVS and FNYEAQ. The CDR3 has 15 residues. V shed 3 bases and J shed 7 bases, with 13 bases lying between them.

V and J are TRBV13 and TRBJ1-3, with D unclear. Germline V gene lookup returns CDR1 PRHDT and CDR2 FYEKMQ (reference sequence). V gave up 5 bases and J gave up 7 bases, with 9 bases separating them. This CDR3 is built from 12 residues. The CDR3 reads CASSLARNTIYF. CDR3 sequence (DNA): TGTGCCAGCAGCCTCGCCCGGAACACCATATATTTT.

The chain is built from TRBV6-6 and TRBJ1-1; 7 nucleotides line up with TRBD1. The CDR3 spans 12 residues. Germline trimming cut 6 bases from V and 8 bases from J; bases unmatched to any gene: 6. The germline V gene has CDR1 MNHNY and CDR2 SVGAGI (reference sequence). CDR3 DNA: TGTGCCAGCAGGGGCTGGGACAGAGAAGCTTTCTTT. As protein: CASRGWDREAFF.